The next 10 T cell receptor beta chains were all read from a single sample in a study of cytomegalovirus exposure and HLA in healthy donors. In the PCR, 60 Vbeta and 13 Jbeta primers were used. Only in-frame clones appear in the TCRdb table, and some are missing; sequencing was by immunoSEQ multiplex PCR. This sample carries more than 110,000 clones, approximately 80% of them seen once, and the ten largest clones take about 10%. Material: PBMCs. The receptors originated from a woman aged 45-65 years in good health and CMV-seropositive.

A word on this clone: Other DNA sequences from this sample encode an identical CDR3 as well. This chain connects TRBV6-6 to TRBJ2-2; the D gene is possibly TRBD2 (6 bases). From germline, CDR1 is MNHNY and CDR2 SVGAGI (reference sequence). This CDR3 comprises 15 residues. Between the trimmed V and J ends, which lost 2 bases and 5 bases, there was a span of 12 bases. This chain's CDR3 is CASSYARDITGELFF. CDR3 bases: TGTGCCAGCAGTTACGCGCGGGATATAACCGGGGAGCTGTTTTTT.

The V gene is TRBV5-4, the J gene TRBJ2-5, with 8 bases aligning to TRBD2. CDR1 and CDR2 from the germline V gene are SGHNT and YYREEE (reference sequence). The CDR3 has 18 residues. The J segment lost 7 bases and the V segment lost 3 bases, leaving 20 bases of the junction unmatched. CDR3 in amino acids: CASSSGSVYGGAGWTQYF. CDR3 nucleotide sequence: TGTGCCAGCAGCTCCGGTAGTGTATACGGGGGGGCAGGATGGACCCAGTACTTC.

This rearrangement joins TRBV19 to TRBJ2-5; perhaps TRBD1 as D (5 bases). The J call may be in error: the DNA end matches TRBJ2-7 better. Germline loops: CDR1 LNHDA, CDR2 SQIVND (reference sequence). This CDR3 comprises 15 residues. The CDR3 loop reads CASSMGLASSYEQYF. CDR3 DNA: TGTGCCAGTAGTATGGGGCTTGCCAGCTCCTACGAGCAGTACTTC.

The chain recombines TRBV9 with TRBJ2-5, with 8 nucleotides matching TRBD2. Germline lookup yields CDR1 SGDLS and CDR2 YYNGEE. The CDR3 is 15 residues long. Unmatched junction bases numbered 8, after V lost 4 bases and J lost 3 bases. Here the CDR3 DNA reads TGTGCCAGCAGCTCCCGGGGTAGCGGGGAAGAGACCCAGTACTTC. Protein: CASSSRGSGEETQYF.

A few counts support this clone. The chain carries TRBV6-5 and TRBJ2-6; 9 positions match TRBD2. The CDR3 loop spans 16 amino acids. Per germline, CDR1 MNHEY and CDR2 SVGAGI. V lost 3 bases and J lost 2; bases outside the gene matches: 2. CDR3 amino acids: CASSYAGGTGANVLTF. The CDR3 nucleotides are TGTGCCAGCAGTTATGCGGGGGGGACTGGGGCCAACGTCCTGACTTTC.

The chain is built from TRBV28 and TRBJ2-1; the match to TRBD1 covers 10 bases. CDR1 MDHEN and CDR2 SYDVKM come from the germline V gene. The CDR3 runs 16 residues. Losses at the gene ends were 5 bases for V and 3 bases for J; bases not matched to a gene: 7. The chain's CDR3 is CASSARTGGIYNEQFF. As DNA, the CDR3 is TGTGCCAGCAGTGCACGGACAGGGGGTATCTACAATGAGCAGTTCTTC.

V gene TRBV6-5 combines with J gene TRBJ1-3; 9 bases line up with TRBD1. The CDR3 length is 15 residues. Germline loops: CDR1 MNHEY, CDR2 SVGAGI. The ends lost 2 bases at V and 6 bases at J; junction bases unmatched: 5. CDR3: CASSYQGQGVNTIYF. CDR3 nucleotide sequence: TGTGCCAGCAGTTACCAGGGACAGGGAGTAAACACCATATATTTT.

The chain carries TRBV27 and TRBJ2-7; D may be TRBD1 (6 bases). V lost 10 bases, J lost 0 bases, and 16 bases lay in between. The germline V gene has CDR1 MNHEY and CDR2 SMNVEV (reference sequence). The CDR3 runs 14 residues. The CDR3 spells CATFGQLGSYEQYF. The DNA for the CDR3 is TGTGCCACCTTTGGACAGTTGGGCTCCTACGAGCAGTACTTC.

The V gene is TRBV11-2, the J gene TRBJ1-6, with 9 bases that match TRBD1. CDR3 size: 18 residues. The germline V gene has CDR1 SGHAT and CDR2 FQNNGV. Losses at the gene ends were 0 bases for V and 4 bases for J; bases not matched to a gene: 7. The CDR3 here is CASSLESRGQGYNSPLHF. The CDR3 DNA is TGTGCCAGCAGCTTAGAGAGTCGCGGACAGGGGTATAATTCACCCCTCCACTTT.

In nucleotides, the CDR3 is TGTGCCAGCAGTTTATCGAGCGGGACTAGCGGTTACAATGAGCAGTTCTTC. It specifies CASSLSSGTSGYNEQFF. The chain couples TRBV27 to TRBJ2-1; 11 bases agree with TRBD2. The CDR3 length is 17 residues. V lost 0 bases and J lost 4; bases outside the gene matches: 5. Germline lookup yields CDR1 MNHEY and CDR2 SMNVEV (reference sequence).